This T cell receptor (beta chain) came from a study of T cells in Graves' hyperthyroidism and ophthalmopathy. Study-wide findings and caveats: Blood also carried most thyroid clonotypes expanded above 0.001.

This clonotype was seen a handful of times. Antigen: not known. What was amplified from RNA transcripts were TCR beta CDR3 regions. First-round RT-PCR targeting the TCR CDR3 was performed with the HTBI primer set. TCRdb re-analysed the multiplex PCR reads in MiXCR, keeping a single row per CDR3 protein. The table lists roughly 600,000 distinct CDR3 sequences, roughly 15% of them singletons. Each 10 ml fresh peripheral blood draw supplied the PBMCs. Germline assignment: CDR1 MNHNS and CDR2 SASEGT. The CDR3 has 14 residues. Trimming cost V 5 bases and J 5 bases; bases outside gene matches: 6. V and J are TRBV6-1 and TRBJ2-3, with 8 bases that match TRBD2. The TCR was taken from a woman in her 50s with Graves' ophthalmopathy. The sequenced sample consisted of blood. The CDR3 loop reads CASSYGLAGDTQYF. CDR3 coding DNA: TGTGCCAGCAGTTATGGACTAGCAGGAGATACGCAGTATTTT.